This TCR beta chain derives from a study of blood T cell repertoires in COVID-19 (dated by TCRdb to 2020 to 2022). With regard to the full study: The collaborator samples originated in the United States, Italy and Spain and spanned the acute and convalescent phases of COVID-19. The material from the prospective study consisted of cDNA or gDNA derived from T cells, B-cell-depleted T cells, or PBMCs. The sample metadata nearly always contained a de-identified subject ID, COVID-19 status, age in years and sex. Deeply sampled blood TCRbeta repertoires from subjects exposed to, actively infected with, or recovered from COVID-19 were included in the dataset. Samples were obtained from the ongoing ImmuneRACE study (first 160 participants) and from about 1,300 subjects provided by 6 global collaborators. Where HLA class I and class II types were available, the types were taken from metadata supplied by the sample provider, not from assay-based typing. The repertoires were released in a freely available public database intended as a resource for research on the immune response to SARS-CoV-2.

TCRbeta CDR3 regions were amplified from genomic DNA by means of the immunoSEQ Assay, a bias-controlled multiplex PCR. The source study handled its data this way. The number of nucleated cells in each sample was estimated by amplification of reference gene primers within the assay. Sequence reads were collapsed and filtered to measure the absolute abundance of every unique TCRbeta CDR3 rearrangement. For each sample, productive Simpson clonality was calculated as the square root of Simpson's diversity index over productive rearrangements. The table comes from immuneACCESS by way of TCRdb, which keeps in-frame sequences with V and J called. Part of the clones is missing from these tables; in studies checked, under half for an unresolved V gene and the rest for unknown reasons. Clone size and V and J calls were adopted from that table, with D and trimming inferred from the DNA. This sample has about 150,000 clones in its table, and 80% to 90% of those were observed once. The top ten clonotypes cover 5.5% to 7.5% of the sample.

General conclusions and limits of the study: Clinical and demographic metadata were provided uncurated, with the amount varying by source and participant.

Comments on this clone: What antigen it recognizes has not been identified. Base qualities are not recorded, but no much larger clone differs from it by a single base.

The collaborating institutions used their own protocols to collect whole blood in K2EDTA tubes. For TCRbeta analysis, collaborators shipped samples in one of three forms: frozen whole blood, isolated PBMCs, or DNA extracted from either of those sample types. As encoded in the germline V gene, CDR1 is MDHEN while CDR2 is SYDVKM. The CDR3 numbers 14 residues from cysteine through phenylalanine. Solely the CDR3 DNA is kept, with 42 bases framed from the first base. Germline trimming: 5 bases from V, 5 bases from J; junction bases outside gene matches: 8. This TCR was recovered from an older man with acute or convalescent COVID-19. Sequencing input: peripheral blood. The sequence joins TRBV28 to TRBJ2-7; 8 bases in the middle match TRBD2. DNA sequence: TGTGCCAGCAGTCCGCCGGGAGGGAACAACGAGCAGTACTTC. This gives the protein CASSPPGGNNEQYF.